Sequencing of this TCR beta chain was carried out in a study of OX40 agonist ivuxolimab in advanced cancers. Notes on this clone: Its cognate antigen is unknown.

Overall study results and limits: Clones of CD4+ and CD8+ blood T cells grew by week 6 at doses of 0.1 to 3.0 mg/kg.

Clones were sequenced by immunoSEQ multiplex PCR, and TCRdb holds only the in-frame ones, with some missing. The data hold roughly 56,000 clones, with about 86% observed a single time. Deletions cut 6 bases from V and 7 bases from J, with 18 bases between. Germline assignment: CDR1 SEHNR and CDR2 FQNEAQ (reference sequence). The CDR3 is 14 amino acids. The starting material was CD4+ or CD8+ T cells sorted from blood, obtained in a trial of the OX40 agonist ivuxolimab. This rearrangement joins TRBV7-9 to TRBJ1-1, with D possibly TRBD1 on 5 matching bases. This clonotype originated in an adult with an advanced solid tumor such as melanoma, head and neck, liver or kidney cancer. CDR3 DNA sequence: TGTGCCAGCAGACGACACGACAGACCTCTTGAAGCTTTCTTT. Translation: CASRRHDRPLEAFF.